The 30 T cell receptor beta chains reported below all come from one sample, sequenced in a study of blood T cell repertoires in COVID-19. Sequencing was performed with immunoSEQ multiplex PCR; in TCRdb, only in-frame clones are kept and a portion is missing. The data show about 59,000 clones, roughly 85% seen once. Source material: peripheral blood. All receptors come from a man aged 55 to 70 with acute or convalescent COVID-19.

The chain recombines TRBV28 with TRBJ2-3, with TRBD2 matching over 11 bases. The CDR3 is 15 amino acids. V shed 6 bases, J shed 3 bases, and the junction held 5 bases outside the gene matches. CDR1 MDHEN and CDR2 SYDVKM come from the germline V gene. The CDR3 is CASRVAGGGTDTQYF. CDR3 DNA sequence: TGTGCCAGCAGGGTAGCGGGAGGGGGAACAGATACGCAGTATTTT.

This rearrangement joins TRBV5-4 to TRBJ1-2; D ambiguous. The CDR3 covers 13 residues. Trimming shortened V by 2 bases and J by 0 bases, and 5 bases separated the two germline ends. The germline V gene encodes CDR1 SGHNT and CDR2 YYREEE (reference sequence). CDR3 sequence reads: CASSFQSNYGYTF. CDR3 bases: TGTGCCAGCAGCTTTCAGTCTAACTATGGCTACACCTTC.

The table lists this clone with a few counts. The rearrangement uses TRBV7-2 and TRBJ2-1; 11 bases are shared with TRBD2. J lost 1 base, V lost 4 bases, and 0 bases had no gene match. Germline V CDR1 and CDR2: SGHTA, FQGNSA. CDR3 length: 15 residues. DNA for the CDR3: TGTGCCAGCAGCTCTAGCGGGAGGTCCTACAATGAGCAGTTCTTC. This sequence encodes CASSSSGRSYNEQFF.

This clone came up a few times. The J gene is TRBJ2-6, the V gene TRBV19; TRBD2 might be the D (5 bases). Trimming cost V 7 bases and J 1 base, with 11 bases left between them. Germline loops: CDR1 LNHDA, CDR2 SQIVND (reference sequence). The CDR3 totals 15 residues. CDR3 amino acids: CASNEGLSGANVLTF. In DNA form, the CDR3 reads TGTGCCAGTAATGAGGGATTATCTGGGGCCAACGTCCTGACTTTC.

This sequence joins TRBV19 and TRBJ1-5; D may be TRBD1 (6 bases). The CDR3 is 15 residues long. Germline assignment: CDR1 LNHDA and CDR2 SQIVND (reference sequence). V lost 5 bases and J 3 bases, leaving 14 bases between the germline ends. This CDR3 reads CASSPREGHNQPQHF. CDR3 DNA sequence: TGTGCCAGTAGTCCCAGGGAGGGACACAATCAGCCCCAGCATTTT.

The chain combines TRBV4-1 with TRBJ2-2; 9 bases match TRBD2. The CDR3 length is 17 residues. The ends lost 0 bases at V and 0 bases at J; junction bases unmatched: 2. In germline, CDR1 is MGHRA, CDR2 YSYEKL. The CDR3, as DNA: TGCGCCAGCAGCCAAGAACTAGCGGGCGCGAACACCGGGGAGCTGTTTTTT. This codes for CASSQELAGANTGELFF.

In its sample, this clone was seen a few times. The chain couples TRBV30 to TRBJ2-1, with TRBD1 matching 8 bases. J was trimmed by 7 bases and V by 4 bases; bases with no gene match: 3. This CDR3 spans 12 amino acids. Germline-derived CDR1 and CDR2 are GTSNPN and SVGIG (reference sequence). This chain's CDR3 is CAWIRTGNEQFF. DNA for the CDR3: TGTGCCTGGATCCGGACAGGGAATGAGCAGTTCTTC.

The genes are TRBV19 and TRBJ2-1; 8 bases line up with TRBD1. The CDR3 has 14 residues. V was clipped by 5 bases and J by 8 bases; unmatched bases: 8. CDR1 is LNHDA, CDR2 SQIVND, per germline (reference sequence). The CDR3 nucleotides read TGTGCCAGTAGTCCAGGACAGGGAAGGGATGAGCAGTTCTTC. Its protein is CASSPGQGRDEQFF.

This chain's CDR3 is CASSLGGGIYNEQFF. The CDR3, as DNA: TGTGCCAGCAGCTTGGGCGGGGGGATTTACAATGAGCAGTTCTTC. The chain uses TRBV5-6 and TRBJ2-1; 8 nucleotides match TRBD2. The J segment lost 4 bases and the V segment lost 0 bases, leaving 3 bases of the junction unmatched. Germline V lookup: CDR1 SGHDT, CDR2 YYEEEE. The length of the CDR3 is 15 residues.

The gene calls are TRBV12-3 or TRBV12-4 and TRBJ1-2; D unresolved. V was cut by 5 bases and J by 4 bases, with 8 bases left in between. The CDR3 is made up of 12 amino acids. CDR3 nucleotides: TGTGCCAGCAGTCACAGTAGCTATGGCTACACCTTC. Amino acid sequence: CASSHSSYGYTF.

The V call is TRBV28, the J call TRBJ1-5, with unresolved D. Germline V lookup: CDR1 MDHEN, CDR2 SYDVKM. The CDR3 is 13 amino acids. Trimming left V 7 bases short and J 6 bases short, with 13 bases between. The CDR3 DNA follows: TGTGCCAGCATTCTTCGGGGTATTCAGCCCCAGCATTTT. It encodes CASILRGIQPQHF.

CDR3 amino acids: CSVRGGNGYTF. The CDR3 nucleotides are TGCAGCGTTCGGGGGGGGAATGGCTACACCTTC. V usage is TRBV29-1 and J usage is TRBJ1-2, with a possible D match to TRBD1 (5 bases). The CDR3 is 11 amino acids. The V end was cut by 5 bases, the J end by 6 bases, with 10 bases between. Germline CDR1 reads SQVTM; CDR2 reads ANQGSEA.

This chain connects TRBV12-3 or TRBV12-4 to TRBJ1-2; D is ambiguous. The CDR3 covers 13 residues. V lost 6 bases and J 6 bases, leaving 14 bases between the germline ends. CDR3: CASREAGGHGYTF. CDR3 DNA: TGTGCCAGCAGGGAGGCAGGAGGGCATGGCTACACCTTC.

This chain links TRBV24-1 with TRBJ1-2, with D possibly TRBD1 on 5 matching bases. CDR1 and CDR2 (germline): KGHDR, SFDVKD. The V end lost 1 base, the J end lost 5 bases, and 10 bases lay between the germline ends. The CDR3 has 14 amino acids. CDR3 sequence: CATSDLGAKYGYTF. Written as DNA, the CDR3 is TGTGCCACCAGTGATTTAGGGGCAAAATATGGCTACACCTTC.

This chain joins TRBV5-6 and TRBJ2-2, with TRBD2 identical over 9 bases. Looked up from germline, CDR1 is SGHDT and CDR2 is YYEEEE. The CDR3 runs 15 residues. Trimming at V came to 3 bases and at J to 7 bases, leaving 7 bases not matched to a gene. CDR3: CASSSRGRARGELFF. DNA of the CDR3: TGTGCCAGCAGCTCCCGCGGGAGGGCCCGCGGGGAGCTGTTTTTT.

The V and J genes are TRBV14 and TRBJ2-3; 11 bases align to TRBD2. V was clipped by 7 bases and J by 11 bases; unmatched bases: 11. CDR1 and CDR2 (germline): SGHDN, FVKESK. This CDR3 has 14 amino acids. Written as DNA, the CDR3 is TGTGCCAGCAACGCAGTGATAGCGGGAGGGCGGCAGTATTTT. Protein: CASNAVIAGGRQYF.

This chain links TRBV7-8 with TRBJ2-7; 8 bases agree with TRBD1. Germline V CDR1 and CDR2: SGHVS, FQNEAQ. Trimming cost V 8 bases and J 5 bases; bases outside gene matches: 11. There are 14 residues in the CDR3. DNA of the CDR3: TGTGCCAGCTGGGGAATCCAGGGGGCACACGAGCAGTACTTC. It yields the protein CASWGIQGAHEQYF.

This clone has a single count. This sequence joins TRBV10-3 and TRBJ2-1; D is possibly TRBD2 (5 bases). Trimming pared 9 bases from V and 8 bases from J, leaving 17 bases between. The CDR3 extends over 13 amino acids. Germline-derived CDR1 and CDR2 are ENHRY and SYGVKD. The CDR3 is CAMRLEPGDEQFF. The CDR3 DNA sequence: TGTGCCATGCGTCTTGAACCCGGGGATGAGCAGTTCTTC.

V usage is TRBV18 and J usage is TRBJ2-3; TRBD2 matches 8 bases. The CDR3 extends over 15 amino acids. The V gene end was trimmed by 1 base and the J gene end by 5 bases; junction bases not matched to a gene: 5. Germline V lookup: CDR1 KGHSH, CDR2 LQKENI. The CDR3 protein is CASSPLAGMGDTQYF. The CDR3 DNA reads TGTGCCAGCTCACCACTAGCGGGAATGGGAGATACGCAGTATTTT.

The CDR3 protein is CAWGWEGFEQYF. Written as DNA, the CDR3 is TGTGCCTGGGGATGGGAGGGGTTCGAGCAGTACTTC. This chain links TRBV30 with TRBJ2-7; 7 positions agree with TRBD2. V was clipped by 5 bases and J by 6 bases; unmatched bases: 7. Looked up from germline, CDR1 is GTSNPN and CDR2 is SVGIG (reference sequence). The CDR3 sequence is 12 residues long.

The chain is built from TRBV9 and TRBJ2-2, with 9 bases fitting TRBD2. Trimming removed 2 bases from V and 7 bases from J; junction bases left unmatched: 3. Germline assignment: CDR1 SGDLS and CDR2 YYNGEE. CDR3 size: 14 residues. The CDR3 DNA sequence: TGTGCCAGCAGCGTTAGCGGGAGCTACGGGGAGCTGTTTTTT. Translation gives CASSVSGSYGELFF.

The chain combines TRBV5-5 with TRBJ1-6; D gene uncertain. CDR3 size: 15 residues. Germline loops: CDR1 SGHKS, CDR2 YYEKEE (reference sequence). Deletions cut 2 bases from V and 10 bases from J, with 16 bases between. The CDR3 loop reads CASSFETGGGSPLHF. For the CDR3, the DNA is TGTGCCAGCAGCTTTGAGACGGGAGGTGGATCACCCCTCCACTTT.

The genes are TRBV15 and TRBJ1-1; 11 positions agree with TRBD1. Germline CDR1 LNHNV, CDR2 YYDKDF (reference sequence). The CDR3 contains 20 residues. The trim removed 0 bases at V and 0 bases at J, leaving 12 bases unmatched. In nucleotides, the CDR3 is TGTGCCACCAGCAGAGATGTGGGACAGGGGGGTTACTTAATGAACACTGAAGCTTTCTTT. Protein: CATSRDVGQGGYLMNTEAFF.

The rearrangement links TRBV11-3 to TRBJ2-1; 7 bases map to TRBD2. J lost 7 bases, V lost 4 bases, and 4 bases had no gene match. The CDR3 extends over 13 amino acids. Looked up from germline, CDR1 is SGHNT and CDR2 is YENEEA. The CDR3 DNA reads TGTGCCAGCAGCTCCCGGACTAGTAATGAGCAGTTCTTC. The encoded protein is CASSSRTSNEQFF.

V usage is TRBV11-2 and J usage is TRBJ2-7; 7 bases map to TRBD1. This CDR3 contains 16 residues. V gave up 5 bases and J gave up 5 bases; unmatched junction bases: 15. The germline V gene has CDR1 SGHAT and CDR2 FQNNGV. The CDR3 loop reads CASSPDRRGRDHEQYF. The CDR3 nucleotides read TGTGCCAGCAGCCCGGACAGGAGAGGAAGGGACCACGAGCAGTACTTC.

This clone was seen a handful of times. The rearrangement joins TRBV27 to TRBJ2-1, with D maybe TRBD2 (6 bases). Trimming cost V 2 bases and J 2 bases, with 10 bases left between them. Germline CDR1 reads MNHEY; CDR2 reads SMNVEV (reference sequence). The CDR3 covers 15 residues. This chain's CDR3 is CASSLVGGTYNEQFF. The DNA of the CDR3 is TGTGCCAGCAGTTTAGTCGGCGGGACCTACAATGAGCAGTTCTTC.

Of note for this clone: The junction departs from germline at one end; a sequencing error may be responsible. This chain uses TRBV7-7 with TRBJ2-5, with 7 bases identical to TRBD1. The CDR3 consists of 15 residues. Germline V gene data show CDR1 as SSHAT and CDR2 as FNYEAQ (reference sequence). CDR3 in amino acids: CASSLGDRELETQYF. The CDR3 DNA sequence: TGTGCTAGCAGCTTAGGCGACAGGGAATTGGAGACCCAGTACTTC.

The chain uses TRBV29-1 and TRBJ2-1; D is ambiguous. With 3 bases removed from V and 9 bases from J, the gap between germline ends came to 18 bases. There are 14 residues in the CDR3. Per germline, CDR1 SQVTM and CDR2 ANQGSEA. This chain's CDR3 is CSVDYFHKGGEQFF. The DNA of the CDR3 is TGCAGCGTTGACTACTTCCATAAAGGCGGTGAGCAGTTCTTC.

The gene calls are TRBV6-2 or TRBV6-3 and TRBJ2-7; a weak D match, TRBD1 (6 bases). Looked up from germline, CDR1 is MNHEY and CDR2 is SVGEGT. V lost 4 bases and J 6 bases, leaving 16 bases between the germline ends. The CDR3 contains 14 residues. CDR3 sequence: CASSWTRRGTEQYF. The CDR3 coding sequence is TGTGCCAGCAGTTGGACCCGTAGGGGGACCGAGCAGTACTTC.

This chain uses TRBV28 with TRBJ2-7; 8 nucleotides match TRBD1. After removal of 3 bases from V and 4 bases from J, the junction contained 11 bases not matched to a gene. Germline lookup yields CDR1 MDHEN and CDR2 SYDVKM. This CDR3 contains 16 residues. This CDR3 reads CASSLGDRSPLYEQYF. DNA for the CDR3: TGTGCCAGCAGTTTGGGGGACAGGTCCCCCCTTTACGAGCAGTACTTC.